This TCR beta chain stems from a study of vaccination and CD4 T cells after COVID-19. In the study overall: The peptides that stimulated the cells were overlapping spike peptides from SARS-CoV-2, HCoV-NL63, HCoV-OC43 and HCoV-229E.

As for treatment: roughly 10-day PBMC culture with coronavirus spike peptide pools or control peptides (ViraFEST assay). As regards this clonotype: The antigen remains undetermined.

Sequenced with the Oncomine TCR Beta short-read assay was DNA taken from cultured CD4+ T cells. Extraction of genomic DNA was performed on cultured CD4+ T cells. TCRdb analysed the PCR reads with MiXCR anew, one entry per CDR3 protein. This sample has tens of thousands of distinct CDR3 sequences, with approximately 50% found just once. The germline gives CDR1 DFQATT, CDR2 SNEGSKA (reference sequence). V was clipped by 1 base and J by 4 bases, with 10 bases between them. CDR3 length equals 13 residues. Study-wide results and limits: It was found that, in convalescent patients, 304 of 307 vaccine-specific clones were spike mono-reactive.

The receptor comes from a human donor who had recovered from COVID-19. The gene calls are TRBV20-1 and TRBJ1-2; D unclear. Sequencing was done on a sample of CD4+ T cells from blood, cultured in vitro. CDR3 sequence reads: CSARVNYGYGYTF. The CDR3 DNA follows: TGCAGTGCTAGAGTCAATTATGGCTATGGCTACACCTTC.